The present T cell receptor (beta chain) was sequenced within a study of T cell responses to AZD1222 COVID-19 vaccine. General study points: Rises in breadth and depth of Spike-specific TCRs came after two AZD1222 doses.

Germline V lookup: CDR1 LNHDA, CDR2 SQIVND (reference sequence). J lost 9 bases, V lost 4 bases, and 8 bases had no gene match. The CDR3 is 14 amino acids. As regards this clone: Its antigen is still unknown.

TCRdb's copy holds only in-frame clones and misses some; the assay was immunoSEQ multiplex PCR. The sample holds around 130,000 clones, about 94% seen once. The specimen comprised peripheral blood, sampled on day 0 of AZD1222 vaccination. The receptor's source is an adult in good health. The V gene is TRBV19, the J gene TRBJ1-5, with 8 positions matching TRBD1. The CDR3 sequence: CASSSTGGPGPQHF. The CDR3 DNA follows: TGTGCCAGTAGTAGTACAGGGGGGCCCGGGCCCCAGCATTTT.